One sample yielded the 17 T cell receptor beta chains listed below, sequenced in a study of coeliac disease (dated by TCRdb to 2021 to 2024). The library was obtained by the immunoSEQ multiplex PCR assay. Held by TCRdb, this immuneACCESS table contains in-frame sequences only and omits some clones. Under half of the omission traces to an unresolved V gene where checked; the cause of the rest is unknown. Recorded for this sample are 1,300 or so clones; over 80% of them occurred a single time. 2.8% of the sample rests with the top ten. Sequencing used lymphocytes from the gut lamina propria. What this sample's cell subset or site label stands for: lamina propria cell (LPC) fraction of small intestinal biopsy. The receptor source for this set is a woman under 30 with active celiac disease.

CDR3 sequence (DNA): TGTGCCAGCAGCCCCCGGGACAGGGCCACAGATACGCAGTATTTT. This codes for CASSPRDRATDTQYF. This chain links TRBV11-1 with TRBJ2-3; TRBD1 agrees at 9 bases. V was clipped by 5 bases and J by 2 bases; unmatched bases: 5. Germline V gene data show CDR1 as SGHAT and CDR2 as FQDESV (reference sequence). The CDR3 extends over 15 amino acids.

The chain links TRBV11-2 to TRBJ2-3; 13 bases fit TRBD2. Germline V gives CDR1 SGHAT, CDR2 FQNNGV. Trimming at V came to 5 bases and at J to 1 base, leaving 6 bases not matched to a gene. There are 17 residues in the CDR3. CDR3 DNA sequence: TGTGCCAGCAGCCCGGGACTAGCGGGGACTGGCACAGATACGCAGTATTTT. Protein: CASSPGLAGTGTDTQYF.

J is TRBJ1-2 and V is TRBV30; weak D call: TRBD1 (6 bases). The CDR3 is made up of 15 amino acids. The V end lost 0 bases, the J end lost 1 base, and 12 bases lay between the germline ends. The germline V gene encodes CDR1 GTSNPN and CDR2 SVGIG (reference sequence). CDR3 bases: TGTGCCTGGAGTGTACCACAGGGCTTTAACTATGGCTACACCTTC. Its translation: CAWSVPQGFNYGYTF.

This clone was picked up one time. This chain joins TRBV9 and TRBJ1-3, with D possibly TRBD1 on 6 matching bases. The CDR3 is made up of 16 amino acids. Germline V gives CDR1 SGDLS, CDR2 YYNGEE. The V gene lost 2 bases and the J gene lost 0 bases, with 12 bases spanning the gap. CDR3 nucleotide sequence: TGTGCCAGCAGCGTGGGGGCCTCTTTCTCTGGAAACACCATATATTTT. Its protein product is CASSVGASFSGNTIYF.

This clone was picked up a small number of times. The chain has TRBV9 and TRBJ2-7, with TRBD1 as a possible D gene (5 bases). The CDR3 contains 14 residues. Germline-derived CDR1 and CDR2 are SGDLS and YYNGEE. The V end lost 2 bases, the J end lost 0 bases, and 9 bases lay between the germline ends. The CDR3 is CASSVTATSYEQYF. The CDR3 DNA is TGTGCCAGCAGCGTGACAGCCACCTCCTACGAGCAGTACTTC.

CDR3 loop: CASSPWDRPDEQYF. The CDR3, as DNA: TGTGCCAGCAGTCCCTGGGACAGACCGGACGAGCAGTACTTC. V usage is TRBV27 and J usage is TRBJ2-7; 7 nucleotides agree with TRBD1. The CDR3 is made up of 14 amino acids. Germline V gives CDR1 MNHEY, CDR2 SMNVEV (reference sequence). V was pared by 5 bases and J by 5 bases, with 9 bases of the junction left unmatched.

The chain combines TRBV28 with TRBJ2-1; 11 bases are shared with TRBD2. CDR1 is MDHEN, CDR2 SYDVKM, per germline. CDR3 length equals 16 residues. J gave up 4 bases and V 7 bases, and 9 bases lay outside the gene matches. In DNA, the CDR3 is TGTGCCAGCACCATCATTGGGACTAGCGGATACAATGAGCAGTTCTTC. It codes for CASTIIGTSGYNEQFF.

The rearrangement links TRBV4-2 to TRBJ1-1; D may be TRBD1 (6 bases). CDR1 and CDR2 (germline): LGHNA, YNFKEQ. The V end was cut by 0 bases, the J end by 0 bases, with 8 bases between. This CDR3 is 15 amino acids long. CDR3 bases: TGTGCCAGCAGCCAAGATCGGACAGTGAACACTGAAGCTTTCTTT. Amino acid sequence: CASSQDRTVNTEAFF.

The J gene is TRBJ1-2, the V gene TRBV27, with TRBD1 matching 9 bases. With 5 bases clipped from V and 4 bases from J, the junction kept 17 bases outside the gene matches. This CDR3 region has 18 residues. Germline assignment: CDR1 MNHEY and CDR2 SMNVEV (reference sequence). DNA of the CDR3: TGTGCCAGCAGTCTCCACGAGCCCGGGACAGGGAAAGGCTATGGCTACACCTTC. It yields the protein CASSLHEPGTGKGYGYTF.

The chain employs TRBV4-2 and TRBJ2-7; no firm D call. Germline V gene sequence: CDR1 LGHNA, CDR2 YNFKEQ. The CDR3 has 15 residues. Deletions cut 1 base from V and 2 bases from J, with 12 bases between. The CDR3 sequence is CASSQGDALAYEQYF. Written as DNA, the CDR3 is TGTGCCAGCAGCCAAGGTGACGCGCTAGCCTACGAGCAGTACTTC.

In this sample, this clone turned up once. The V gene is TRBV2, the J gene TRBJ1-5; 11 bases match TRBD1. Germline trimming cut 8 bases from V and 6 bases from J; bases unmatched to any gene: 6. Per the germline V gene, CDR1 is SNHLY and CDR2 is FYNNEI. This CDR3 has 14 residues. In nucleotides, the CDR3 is TGTGCCAGCCAGGGCGGGACAGGGGGTCAGCCCCAGCATTTT. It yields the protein CASQGGTGGQPQHF.

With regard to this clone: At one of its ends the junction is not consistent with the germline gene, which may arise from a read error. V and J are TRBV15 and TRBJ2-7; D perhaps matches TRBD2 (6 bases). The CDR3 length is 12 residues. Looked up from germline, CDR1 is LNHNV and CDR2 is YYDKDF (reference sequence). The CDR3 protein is CAASTNAGEQYF. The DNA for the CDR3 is TGTGCCGCCAGCACTAACGCGGGGGAGCAGTACTTC.

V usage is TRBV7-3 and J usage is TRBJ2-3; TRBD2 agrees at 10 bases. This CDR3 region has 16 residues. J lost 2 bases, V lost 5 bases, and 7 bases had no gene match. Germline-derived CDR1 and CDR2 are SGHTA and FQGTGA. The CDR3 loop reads CASSPLAGAVTDTQYF. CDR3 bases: TGTGCCAGCAGCCCTCTAGCGGGAGCGGTCACAGATACGCAGTATTTT. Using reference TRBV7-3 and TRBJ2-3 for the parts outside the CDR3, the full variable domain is GAGVSQTPSNKVTEKGKYVELRCDPISGHTALYWYRQSLGQGPEFLIYFQGTGAADDSGLPNDRFFAVRPEGSVSTLKIQRTERGDSAVYLCASSPLAGAVTDTQYFGPGTRLTVL.

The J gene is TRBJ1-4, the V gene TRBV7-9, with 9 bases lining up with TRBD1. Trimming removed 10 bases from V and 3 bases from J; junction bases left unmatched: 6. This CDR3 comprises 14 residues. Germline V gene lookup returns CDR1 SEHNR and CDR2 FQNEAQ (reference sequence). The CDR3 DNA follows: TGTGCCACCGAGGGACAGGGCGCTAATGAAAAACTGTTTTTT. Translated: CATEGQGANEKLFF.

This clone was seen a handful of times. The CDR3 loop is CASSRAGGSSYEQYF. The CDR3 DNA is TGTGCCAGCAGCCGGGCGGGGGGTAGCTCCTACGAGCAGTACTTC. V is TRBV7-3 and J is TRBJ2-7, with 8 positions matching TRBD2. This CDR3 is 15 amino acids long. Losses at the gene ends were 5 bases for V and 0 bases for J; bases not matched to a gene: 6. The germline CDR1 and CDR2 sequences are SGHTA and FQGTGA.

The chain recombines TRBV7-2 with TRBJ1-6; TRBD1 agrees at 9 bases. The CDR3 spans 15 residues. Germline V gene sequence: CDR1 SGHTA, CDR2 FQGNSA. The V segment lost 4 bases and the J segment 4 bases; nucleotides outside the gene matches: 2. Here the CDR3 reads CASSSGTGYNSPLHF. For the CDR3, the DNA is TGTGCCAGCAGCTCCGGGACAGGGTATAATTCACCCCTCCACTTT. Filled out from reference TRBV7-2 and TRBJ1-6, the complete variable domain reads GAGVSQSPSNKVTEKGKDVELRCDPISGHTALYWYRQSLGQGLEFLIYFQGNSAPDKSGLPSDRFSAERTGGSVSTLTIQRTQQEDSAVYLCASSSGTGYNSPLHFGNGTRLTVT.

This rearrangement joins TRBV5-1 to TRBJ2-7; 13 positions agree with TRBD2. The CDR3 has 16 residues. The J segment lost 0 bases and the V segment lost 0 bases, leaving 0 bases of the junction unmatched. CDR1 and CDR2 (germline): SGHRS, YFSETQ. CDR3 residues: CASSLGTSGSSYEQYF. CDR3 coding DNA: TGCGCCAGCAGCTTGGGGACTAGCGGGAGCTCCTACGAGCAGTACTTC.